Sequencing of this TCR beta chain was carried out in a study of control samples from healthy donors and cancer patients. Germline values: CDR1 SGHDT, CDR2 YYEEEE. This CDR3 has 14 amino acids. The repertoire was sequenced with immunoSEQ multiplex PCR; TCRdb's copy has only in-frame clones and lacks some. The sample lists some 120,000 clones; 93% were seen once. Concerning this clone: The junction shows a germline mismatch at one end, possibly a read error.

The chain combines TRBV5-6 with TRBJ1-4; no firm D call. The sequence was obtained from a man aged 30 to 45 in good health. Specimen: blood. The chain's CDR3 is CANSGRRRDEKLFF. The CDR3 DNA sequence: TGTGCCAACAGCGGAAGGCGGCGGGATGAAAAACTGTTTTTT.